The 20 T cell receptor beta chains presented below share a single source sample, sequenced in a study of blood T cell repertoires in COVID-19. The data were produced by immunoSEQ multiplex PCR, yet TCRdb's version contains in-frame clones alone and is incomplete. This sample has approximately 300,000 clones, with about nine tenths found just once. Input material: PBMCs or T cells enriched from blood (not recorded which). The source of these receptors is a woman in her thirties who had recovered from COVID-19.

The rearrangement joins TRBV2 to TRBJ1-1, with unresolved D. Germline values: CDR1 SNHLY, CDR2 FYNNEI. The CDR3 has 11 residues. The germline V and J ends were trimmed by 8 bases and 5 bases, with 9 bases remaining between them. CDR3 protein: CASVYMTEAFF. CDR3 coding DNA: TGTGCCAGCGTTTACATGACTGAAGCTTTCTTT.

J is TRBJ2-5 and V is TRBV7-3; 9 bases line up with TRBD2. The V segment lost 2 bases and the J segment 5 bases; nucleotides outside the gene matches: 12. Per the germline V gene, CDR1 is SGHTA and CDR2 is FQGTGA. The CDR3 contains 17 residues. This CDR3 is CASSLGPRAGGMETQYF. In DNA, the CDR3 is TGTGCCAGCAGCTTAGGGCCTCGAGCGGGAGGTATGGAGACCCAGTACTTC.

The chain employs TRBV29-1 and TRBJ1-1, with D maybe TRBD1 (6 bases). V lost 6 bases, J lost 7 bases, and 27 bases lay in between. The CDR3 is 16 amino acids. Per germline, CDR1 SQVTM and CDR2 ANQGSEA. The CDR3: CSVLLGALWTESEAFF. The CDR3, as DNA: TGCAGCGTCCTCCTGGGGGCCCTCTGGACGGAAAGTGAAGCTTTCTTT.

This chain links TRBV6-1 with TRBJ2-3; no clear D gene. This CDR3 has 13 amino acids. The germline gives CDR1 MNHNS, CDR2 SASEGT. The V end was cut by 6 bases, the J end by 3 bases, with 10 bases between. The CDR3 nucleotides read TGTGCCAGCAGGATGGAACAGACAGATACGCAGTATTTT. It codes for CASRMEQTDTQYF.

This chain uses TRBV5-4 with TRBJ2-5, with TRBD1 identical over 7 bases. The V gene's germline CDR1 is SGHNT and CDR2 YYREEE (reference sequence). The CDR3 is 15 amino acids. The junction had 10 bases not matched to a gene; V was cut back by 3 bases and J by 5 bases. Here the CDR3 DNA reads TGTGCCAGCAGCTCACCCCGGGACAGTGATGAGACCCAGTACTTC. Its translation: CASSSPRDSDETQYF.

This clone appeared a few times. CDR3: CASSVLVHEQYF. CDR3 sequence (DNA): TGTGCCAGCAGCGTTCTAGTCCACGAGCAGTACTTC. The chain combines TRBV7-9 with TRBJ2-7; D remains ambiguous. Germline V gene lookup returns CDR1 SEHNR and CDR2 FQNEAQ (reference sequence). V was shortened by 5 bases and J by 5 bases, with 10 bases between the two germline ends. CDR3 size: 12 residues.

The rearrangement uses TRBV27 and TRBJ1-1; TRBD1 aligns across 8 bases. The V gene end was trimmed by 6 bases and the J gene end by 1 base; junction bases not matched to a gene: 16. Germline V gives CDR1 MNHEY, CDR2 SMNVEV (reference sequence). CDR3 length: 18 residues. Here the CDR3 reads CASRVTRQGAERNTEAFF. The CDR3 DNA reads TGTGCCAGCAGGGTTACCCGGCAGGGGGCGGAAAGGAACACTGAAGCTTTCTTT.

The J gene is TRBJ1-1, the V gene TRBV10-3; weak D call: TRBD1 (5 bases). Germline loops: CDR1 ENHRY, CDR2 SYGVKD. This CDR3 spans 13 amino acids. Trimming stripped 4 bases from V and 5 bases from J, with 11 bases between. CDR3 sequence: CAISVRGLTEAFF. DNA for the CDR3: TGTGCCATCAGTGTAAGGGGTCTGACTGAAGCTTTCTTT.

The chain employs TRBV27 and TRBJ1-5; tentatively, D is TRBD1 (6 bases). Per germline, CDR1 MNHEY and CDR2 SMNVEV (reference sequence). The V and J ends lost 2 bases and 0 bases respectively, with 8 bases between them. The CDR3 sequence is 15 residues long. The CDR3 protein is CASSLGTNSNQPQHF. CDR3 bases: TGTGCCAGCAGTTTAGGGACAAATAGCAATCAGCCCCAGCATTTT.

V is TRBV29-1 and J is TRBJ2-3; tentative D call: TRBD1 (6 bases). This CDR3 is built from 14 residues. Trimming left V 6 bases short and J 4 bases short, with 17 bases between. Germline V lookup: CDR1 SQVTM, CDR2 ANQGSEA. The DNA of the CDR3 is TGCAGCGTCTTTACAGGGACCGACGCAGATACGCAGTATTTT. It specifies CSVFTGTDADTQYF.

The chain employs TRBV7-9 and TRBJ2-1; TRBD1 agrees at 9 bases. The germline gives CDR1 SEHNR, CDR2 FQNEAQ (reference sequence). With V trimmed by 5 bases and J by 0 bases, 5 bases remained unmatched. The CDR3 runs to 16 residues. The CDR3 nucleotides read TGTGCCAGCAGCCGGACAGGGGTGAGCTCCTACAATGAGCAGTTCTTC. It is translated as CASSRTGVSSYNEQFF.

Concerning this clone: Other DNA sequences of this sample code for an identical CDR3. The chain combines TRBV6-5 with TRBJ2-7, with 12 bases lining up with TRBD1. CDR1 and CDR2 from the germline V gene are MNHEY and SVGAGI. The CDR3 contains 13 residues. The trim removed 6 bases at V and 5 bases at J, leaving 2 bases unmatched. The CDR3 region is CASRRDRGHEQYF. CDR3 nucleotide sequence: TGTGCCAGCAGGCGGGACAGGGGGCACGAGCAGTACTTC.

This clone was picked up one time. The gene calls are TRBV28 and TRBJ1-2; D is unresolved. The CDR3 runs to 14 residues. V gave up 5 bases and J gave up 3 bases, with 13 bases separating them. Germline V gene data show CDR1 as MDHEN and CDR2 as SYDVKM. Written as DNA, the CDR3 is TGTGCCAGCAGTCGCGGTTCGAGGGACTATGGCTACACCTTC. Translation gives CASSRGSRDYGYTF.

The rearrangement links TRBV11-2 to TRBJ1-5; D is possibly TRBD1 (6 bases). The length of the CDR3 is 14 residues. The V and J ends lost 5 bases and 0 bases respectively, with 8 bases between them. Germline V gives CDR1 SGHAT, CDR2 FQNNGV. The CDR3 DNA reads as TGTGCCAGCAGCCAACAGGGTAGCAATCAGCCCCAGCATTTT. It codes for CASSQQGSNQPQHF.

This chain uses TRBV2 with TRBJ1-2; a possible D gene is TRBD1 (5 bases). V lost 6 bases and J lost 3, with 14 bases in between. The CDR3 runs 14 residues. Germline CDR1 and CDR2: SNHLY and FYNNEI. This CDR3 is CASSKEKTDYGYTF. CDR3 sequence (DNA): TGTGCCAGCAGCAAGGAGAAGACAGACTATGGCTACACCTTC.

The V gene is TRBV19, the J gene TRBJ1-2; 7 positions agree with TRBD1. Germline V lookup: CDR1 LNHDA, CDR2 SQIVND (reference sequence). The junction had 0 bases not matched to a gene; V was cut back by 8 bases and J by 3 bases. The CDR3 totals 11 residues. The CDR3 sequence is CASGTDYGYTF. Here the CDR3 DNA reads TGTGCCAGTGGGACAGACTATGGCTACACCTTC.

The CDR3 sequence: CASSYRGAGGEETQYF. CDR3 nucleotides: TGTGCCAGCAGTTACAGGGGAGCGGGAGGGGAGGAGACCCAGTACTTC. V usage is TRBV6-2 or TRBV6-3 and J usage is TRBJ2-5, with 10 bases lining up with TRBD2. Losses at the gene ends were 2 bases for V and 5 bases for J; bases not matched to a gene: 8. This CDR3 is built from 16 residues. The germline gives CDR1 MNHEY, CDR2 SVGEGT.

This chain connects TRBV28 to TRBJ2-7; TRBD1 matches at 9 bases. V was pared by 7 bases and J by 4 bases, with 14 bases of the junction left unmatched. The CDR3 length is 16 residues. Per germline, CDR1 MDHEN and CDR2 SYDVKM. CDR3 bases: TGTGCCAGCACCCAACTTGCGGGACAGGGAGGTTACGAGCAGTACTTC. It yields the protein CASTQLAGQGGYEQYF.

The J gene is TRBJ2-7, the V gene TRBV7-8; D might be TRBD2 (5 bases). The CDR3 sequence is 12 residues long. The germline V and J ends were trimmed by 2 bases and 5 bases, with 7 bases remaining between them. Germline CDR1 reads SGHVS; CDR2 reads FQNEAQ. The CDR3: CASSLTGDEQYF. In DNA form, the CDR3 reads TGTGCCAGCAGCTTAACCGGGGACGAGCAGTACTTC.

The DNA of the CDR3 is TGTGCCAGCAAGAGGGATCGAGAGACCCAGTACTTC. Translating gives CASKRDRETQYF. The chain recombines TRBV2 with TRBJ2-5, with TRBD2 as a possible D gene (5 bases). The germline gives CDR1 SNHLY, CDR2 FYNNEI. The CDR3 spans 12 residues. Trimming took off 7 bases at V and 4 bases at J, with 10 bases between the two ends.